One sample yielded the 10 T cell receptor beta chains listed below, sequenced in a study of T-cell memory formation after mild COVID-19. TCRdb processed the 5' RACE reads anew with MiXCR; each CDR3 protein has one entry. The sample carries approximately 240,000 distinct CDR3 sequences, about a sixth recorded once. Material for sequencing was PBMCs or a T cell subset sorted from them (not recorded which). Receptors were obtained from a man aged 18 to 29 who had mild COVID-19 (a few samples of this study predate the infection). Cell type and time point are not known.

This clonotype was seen a handful of times. In DNA form, the CDR3 reads TGCAGCGTTGAAGGGACAGGGGGAACTGAAGCTTTCTTT. Its protein is CSVEGTGGTEAFF. The chain employs TRBV29-1 and TRBJ1-1; 10 bases map to TRBD1. The ends lost 1 base at V and 5 bases at J; junction bases unmatched: 1. The CDR3 covers 13 residues. Germline CDR1 SQVTM, CDR2 ANQGSEA. Variable domain in full (rest from reference TRBV29-1 and TRBJ1-1): SAVISQKPSRDICQRGTSLTIQCQVDSQVTMMFWYRQQPGQSLTLIATANQGSEATYESGFVIDKFPISRPNLTFSTLTVSNMSPEDSSIYLCSVEGTGGTEAFFGQGTRLTVV.

The V call is TRBV20-1, the J call TRBJ1-4; TRBD1 matches at 8 bases. Germline lookup yields CDR1 DFQATT and CDR2 SNEGSKA (reference sequence). Trimming at V came to 1 base and at J to 7 bases, leaving 8 bases not matched to a gene. This CDR3 region has 15 residues. CDR3 amino acids: CSARGQGNAGEKLFF. The CDR3 coding sequence is TGCAGTGCTAGAGGACAGGGGAATGCGGGTGAAAAACTGTTTTTT.

This clonotype has only a few counts. The gene calls are TRBV18 and TRBJ2-5, with unresolved D. Germline V gives CDR1 KGHSH, CDR2 LQKENI. Trimming removed 1 base at V and 4 bases at J, with 4 bases between. CDR3 length equals 12 residues. The CDR3 spells CASSPRLETQYF. In DNA form, the CDR3 reads TGTGCCAGCTCACCACGCTTAGAGACCCAGTACTTC.

This clonotype is a singleton in its sample. The rearrangement joins TRBV18 to TRBJ2-5; D is ambiguous. V lost 3 bases, J lost 5 bases, and 16 bases lay in between. This CDR3 spans 15 amino acids. Germline V gene lookup returns CDR1 KGHSH and CDR2 LQKENI. The CDR3 nucleotides read TGTGCCAGCTCACCGGAGAGTAGGTCGAAGGAGACCCAGTACTTC. Its translation is CASSPESRSKETQYF.

In this sample, this clonotype turned up many times. V gene TRBV27 combines with J gene TRBJ1-6, with D possibly being TRBD1 (5 bases). Germline loops: CDR1 MNHEY, CDR2 SMNVEV (reference sequence). This CDR3 has 14 amino acids. With 3 bases removed from V and 8 bases from J, the gap between germline ends came to 11 bases. CDR3 sequence: CASSFNGADSPLHF. Here the CDR3 DNA reads TGTGCCAGCAGTTTTAATGGGGCAGATTCACCCCTCCACTTT.

This clonotype was found many times. The V call is TRBV4-2, the J call TRBJ1-2; 10 bases map to TRBD1. The germline gives CDR1 LGHNA, CDR2 YNFKEQ. The CDR3 spans 14 residues. Germline trimming cut 4 bases from V and 8 bases from J; bases unmatched to any gene: 7. CDR3 DNA: TGTGCCAGCAGCCGAGAAGGGACAGGGGACGGCTACACCTTC. It codes for CASSREGTGDGYTF.

The chain has TRBV7-6 and TRBJ2-1; TRBD1 agrees at 8 bases. This CDR3 spans 17 amino acids. CDR1 is SGHVS, CDR2 FNYEAQ, per germline. J was trimmed by 0 bases and V by 5 bases; bases with no gene match: 9. The CDR3 loop is CASSPEQGGYSYNEQFF. The CDR3 DNA is TGTGCCAGCAGCCCGGAACAGGGGGGCTACTCCTACAATGAGCAGTTCTTC.

The table lists this clonotype with a few counts. This chain connects TRBV29-1 to TRBJ2-1; D perhaps matches TRBD1 (5 bases). The CDR3 contains 12 residues. From germline, CDR1 is SQVTM and CDR2 ANQGSEA. Trimming stripped 7 bases from V and 8 bases from J, with 15 bases between. The CDR3 here is CSATHFRDEQFF. The DNA for the CDR3 is TGCAGCGCCACGCACTTCAGGGATGAGCAGTTCTTC.

This clonotype was counted a few times. The chain carries TRBV20-1 and TRBJ2-5, with a possible D match to TRBD2 (6 bases). Trimming removed 5 bases at V and 4 bases at J, with 14 bases between. CDR3 length: 13 amino acids. CDR1 DFQATT and CDR2 SNEGSKA come from the germline V gene (reference sequence). This CDR3 is CSADHGGGETQYF. In DNA form, the CDR3 reads TGCAGTGCTGACCACGGGGGAGGAGAGACCCAGTACTTC.

This sequence joins TRBV6-4 and TRBJ2-5; D is possibly TRBD2 (7 bases). Germline V gene lookup returns CDR1 MRHNA and CDR2 SNTAGT. V gave up 2 bases and J gave up 4 bases, with 14 bases separating them. The CDR3 has 15 residues. For the CDR3, the DNA is TGTGCCAGCAGTGACAACGGGGGGCCGGGAGAGACCCAGTACTTC. The encoded protein is CASSDNGGPGETQYF.